This T cell receptor (beta chain) was documented in a study of early T cells in non-severe SARS-CoV-2 infection. As concerns this clonotype: Its antigen is not known.

Separate cDNA molecules each had unique molecular identifiers attached to them. TCRdb independently ran MiXCR on the 5' RACE reads; one entry per CDR3 protein. The top ten hold roughly 1.2% of the sample, which has approximately 66,000 distinct CDR3 sequences, around 12% seen once. Study-level points and caveats: Using VDJdb, the matching emphasized anti-spike CD8 responses while missing private and CD4 specificities.

CDR1 is LGHDT, CDR2 YNNKEL, per germline (reference sequence). V lost 1 base and J 3 bases, leaving 7 bases between the germline ends. This CDR3 has 14 residues. The material was whole blood, obtained at baseline. The chain uses TRBV3-1 and TRBJ1-5; possible D gene TRBD1, 5 bases. The origin of this receptor is an adult who was a healthcare worker with PCR-confirmed SARS-CoV-2 infection or an uninfected control (not recorded which). The donor label of this sample is uncertain. DNA of the CDR3: TGTGCCAGCAGCCAAGCGGGGGTCAATCAGCCCCAGCATTTT. Its translation: CASSQAGVNQPQHF. Full variable domain (missing parts from reference TRBV3-1 and TRBJ1-5): DTAVSQTPKYLVTQMGNDKSIKCEQNLGHDTMYWYKQDSKKFLKIMFSYNNKELIINETVPNRFSPKSPDKAHLNLHINSLELGDSAVYFCASSQAGVNQPQHFGDGTRLSIL.